This T cell receptor (beta chain) was found in a study of CD4 and CD8 cells across lung adenocarcinoma regions. The CDR3 has 17 residues. Germline V gene data show CDR1 as MNHNS and CDR2 as SASEGT. Samples came from patients with localized non-small cell lung adenocarcinoma. TCRdb used MiXCR to reprocess the PCR reads, holding one entry per CDR3 protein. The data hold a few thousand distinct CDR3 sequences, with about half observed a single time. Material for sequencing was CD4+ T cells from the center of a lung tumor. This sequence originates from a female donor with lung adenocarcinoma. The CD4 and CD8 labels of this study may be unreliable. The chain uses TRBV6-1 and TRBJ2-3; D possibly matches TRBD1 or TRBD2 (6 bases each). TRBJ2-5 explains the end of the DNA better; the J call may be wrong. CDR3 region: CACCEGLGGRDLDTQYF. In nucleotides, the CDR3 is TGTGCTTGCTGTGAGGGGCTCGGGGGCCGTGACCTAGATACCCAGTACTTC.